This TCR beta chain was captured by sequencing in a study of T cell responses to AZD1222 COVID-19 vaccine (dated by TCRdb to about 2021). With regard to the full study: AZD1222 recipients with second doses at about 4 weeks or about 12 weeks were pooled, because spike-specific TCR depth and breadth did not differ between schedules. TCR sequencing covered about 230 trial participants: 200 to 210 given two doses of AZD1222 and approximately 25 given two doses of MenACWY control vaccine. Trial participants were enrolled by age into 18-55, 56-69 and 70-plus year subgroups, with around 140, 26 and 57 TCR-sequenced participants respectively. Results the study describes overall, beyond this receptor: Nearly half of unique spike-specific TCRs reportedly recognized epitopes outside regions mutated in the B.1.351 and B.1.1.7 variants. Most participants were white British and females outnumbered males, and the authors suggested that clonal diversity may have been underestimated. Vaccine-associated CD4 TCRs spanned the whole spike protein, with dominant responses in regions 160-218 and 743-854. A significant rise in spike-specific TCR breadth and depth was observed after two AZD1222 doses relative to day 0 and relative to MenACWY recipients. Only five to seven AZD1222 recipients were SARS-CoV-2 seropositive at baseline, limiting conclusions about previously exposed vaccinees. The 56-69-year group was small, and its depth increase did not reach significance, likely because of low power. Because no day 14 peak-response samples were available, the repertoires could be characterized only after the peak T cell response.

What the time point label conveys for this sample: baseline before first vaccination. The vaccinee samples were drawn from two UK trials, COV001 and COV002, one of which was a single-blind randomized controlled phase 2/3 trial testing AZD1222 (ChAdOx1 nCoV-19) in healthy adults. Trial participant PBMC samples were collected at day 0 and day 28 after the second dose for TCRbeta chain sequencing. The CDR3 regions of human TCRbeta chains were subjected to immunosequencing. Per the authors' processing: TCRs in the repertoires were matched against a reference library of SARS-CoV-2-specific TCRs that had been generated with the MIRA antigen-specificity platform. Breadth meant the fraction of unique TCRs that were SARS-CoV-2-associated, whereas depth meant the fraction of total T cells that were SARS-CoV-2-associated. Using the MIRA data, every spike-specific TCR was mapped to the spike region that the TCR reacted to and assigned to either a CD4 or a CD8 class. Log10-transformed breadth and depth values were compared by one-way ANOVA with Sidak's multiple comparisons tests. In its TCRdb copy, this immuneACCESS table keeps in-frame sequences only and misses some clones. Where compared with another copy, unresolved V genes explain less than half of these, and the others have no known cause. V and J calls and clone size follow that table, whereas D and trimming were derived from the DNA. The sample profile shows about 86,000 clones; around four fifths of them were found once. Jointly, the top ten make up more than 20% of the sample.

This clone was detected once. What this receptor recognizes is not known. No base-level quality is on record; no much larger clone is a single base apart. The CDR3 spans 15 residues, from the cysteine through the phenylalanine. Only the CDR3 portion is preserved as DNA: 45 bases, with reading frame beginning at the first base. The CDR1 and CDR2 encoded by the germline V gene are SGHTA and FQGNSA. Trimming at the junction amounts to 1 base on V and 3 bases on J, and the germline ends lie 12 bases apart. The receptor's source is an adult in good health. Material: peripheral blood, obtained on day 0 of AZD1222 vaccination. The rearranged chain carries TRBV7-2 and TRBJ1-1; no confident D gene assignment can be made. The CDR3 protein is CASSLDARGYTEAFF. The bases are TGTGCCAGCAGCTTAGATGCCCGGGGTTACACTGAAGCTTTCTTT.